This T cell receptor beta chain is drawn from a study of OX40 agonist ivuxolimab in advanced cancers. For the study at large: People who had prior anti-PD-1, anti-PD-L1 or anti-CTLA-4 therapy could take part, and approximately 44% had some. General study results and limits: Both blood CD4+ and CD8+ T cells showed clonal growth by week 6 at 0.1 to 3.0 mg/kg.

Generated by immunoSEQ multiplex PCR, the TCRdb table keeps only in-frame clones and is missing some. The data contain roughly 38,000 clones, approximately 80% of them singletons. As concerns this clone: Its antigen is unknown.

This TCR was recovered from an adult with an advanced solid tumor such as melanoma, head and neck, liver or kidney cancer. Source: CD4+ or CD8+ T cells sorted from blood, taken in a trial of the OX40 agonist ivuxolimab.

The CDR3 reads CASSHPGLSPTGELFF. DNA of the CDR3: TGTGCCAGCAGCCACCCGGGACTTAGCCCGACCGGGGAGCTGTTTTTT. The chain joins TRBV7-6 to TRBJ2-2; weak D call: TRBD2 (6 bases). The CDR3 totals 16 residues. Trimming stripped 5 bases from V and 5 bases from J, with 18 bases between. Germline-derived CDR1 and CDR2 are SGHVS and FNYEAQ.